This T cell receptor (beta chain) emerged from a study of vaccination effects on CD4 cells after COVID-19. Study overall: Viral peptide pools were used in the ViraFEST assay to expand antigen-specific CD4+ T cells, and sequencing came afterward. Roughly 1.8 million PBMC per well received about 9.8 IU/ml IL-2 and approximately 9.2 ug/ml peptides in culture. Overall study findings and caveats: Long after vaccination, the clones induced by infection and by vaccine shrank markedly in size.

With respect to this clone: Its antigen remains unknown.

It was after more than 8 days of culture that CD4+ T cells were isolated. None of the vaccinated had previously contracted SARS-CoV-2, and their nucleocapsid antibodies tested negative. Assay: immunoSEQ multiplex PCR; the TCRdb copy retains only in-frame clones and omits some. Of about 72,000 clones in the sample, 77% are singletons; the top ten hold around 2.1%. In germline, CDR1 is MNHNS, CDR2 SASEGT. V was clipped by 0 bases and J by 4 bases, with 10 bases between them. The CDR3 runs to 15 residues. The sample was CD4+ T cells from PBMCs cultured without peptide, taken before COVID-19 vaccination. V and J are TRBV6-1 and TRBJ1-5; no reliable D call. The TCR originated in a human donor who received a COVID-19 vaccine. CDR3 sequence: CASSEALIINQPQHF. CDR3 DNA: TGTGCCAGCAGTGAAGCGCTGATTATTAATCAGCCCCAGCATTTT.